The 21 T cell receptor beta chains below come from one sample, sequenced in a study of blood T cell repertoires in COVID-19 (dated by TCRdb to the early 2020s). The library was produced with the immunoSEQ multiplex PCR assay. TCRdb obtained this table from immuneACCESS and retained in-frame rearrangements with V and J assigned. These tables miss some clones; where compared with another copy, unresolved V genes account for less than half of the shortfall, and the remainder is unexplained. This sample lists 250,000 to 300,000 clones; approximately 77% were detected once. The top ten hold about 3% of the sample. Source material: peripheral blood. These receptors were taken from a woman between 18 and 30 years old with acute or convalescent COVID-19.

The chain couples TRBV28 to TRBJ2-7, with 10 bases matching TRBD2. The CDR3 extends over 15 amino acids. Per the germline V gene, CDR1 is MDHEN and CDR2 is SYDVKM. The V and J ends lost 5 bases and 2 bases, in that order; junction bases with no gene match: 6. CDR3 bases: TGTGCCAGCAGTCAGCGGGAGGGCCCACCCTACGAGCAGTACTTC. Translating it yields CASSQREGPPYEQYF.

This rearrangement joins TRBV14 to TRBJ2-1, with D perhaps TRBD1 (6 bases). Between the trimmed V and J ends, which lost 4 bases and 8 bases, there was a span of 18 bases. The CDR3 has 15 amino acids. Germline V CDR1 and CDR2: SGHDN, FVKESK. In DNA, the CDR3 is TGTGCCAGCAGCCGTGACAGGTCGCGTGGGGATGAGCAGTTCTTC. Translating gives CASSRDRSRGDEQFF.

This clone came up once. This rearrangement joins TRBV28 to TRBJ1-5; D ambiguous. In germline, CDR1 is MDHEN, CDR2 SYDVKM. The CDR3 runs to 16 residues. V lost 5 bases, J lost 5 bases, and 19 bases lay in between. The CDR3 DNA reads as TGTGCCAGCAGTCCTTCTGGAGACCGGCCTCATCAGCCCCAGCATTTT. Residues: CASSPSGDRPHQPQHF.

CDR3 loop: CASSRSGELFF. For the CDR3, the DNA is TGTGCCAGCAGTCGGTCCGGGGAGCTGTTTTTT. This chain connects TRBV28 to TRBJ2-2; unclear D gene. There are 11 residues in the CDR3. V was shortened by 5 bases and J by 6 bases, with 4 bases between the two germline ends. Germline values: CDR1 MDHEN, CDR2 SYDVKM.

The chain is built from TRBV5-4 and TRBJ2-7, with TRBD1 matching over 9 bases. In germline, CDR1 is SGHNT, CDR2 YYREEE (reference sequence). This CDR3 region has 14 residues. V shed 3 bases, J shed 2 bases, and the junction held 3 bases outside the gene matches. The CDR3 sequence: CASSWGQGTYEQYF. Written as DNA, the CDR3 is TGTGCCAGCAGCTGGGGACAGGGCACCTACGAGCAGTACTTC.

This clone was found a few times. The V call is TRBV21-1, the J call TRBJ1-2; no check of the table's D call, TRBD1, against the DNA was made. TRBV21-1 is an annotated pseudogene. This CDR3 region has 15 residues. Here the CDR3 reads CASSKDYGQTYGYTF. CDR3 coding DNA: TGTGCCAGCAGCAAAGATTACGGACAAACCTATGGCTACACCTTC.

This sequence joins TRBV6-2 or TRBV6-3 and TRBJ1-5, with D possibly TRBD1 on 6 matching bases. Germline V gene lookup returns CDR1 MNHEY and CDR2 SVGEGT. The CDR3 is 16 amino acids. V was cut by 5 bases and J by 6 bases, with 20 bases left in between. The CDR3 loop is CASSHYPTGSGQPQHF. The CDR3 bases are TGTGCCAGCAGTCACTACCCAACAGGGTCAGGTCAGCCCCAGCATTTT.

The CDR3 reads CASSVGDSTYNSPLHF. The DNA of the CDR3 is TGTGCCAGCAGCGTAGGAGACAGCACCTATAATTCACCCCTCCACTTT. The chain recombines TRBV9 with TRBJ1-6, with D possibly matching TRBD1 (5 bases). Germline CDR1 and CDR2: SGDLS and YYNGEE. Between the trimmed V and J ends, which lost 0 bases and 2 bases, there was a span of 9 bases. The CDR3 totals 16 residues.

The chain's CDR3 is CASSTTRLNTEAFF. As DNA, the CDR3 is TGTGCCAGCTCGACGACTCGATTGAACACTGAAGCTTTCTTT. The rearrangement joins TRBV6-5 to TRBJ1-1, with D unresolved. Germline-derived CDR1 and CDR2 are MNHEY and SVGAGI. The CDR3 extends over 14 amino acids. V lost 8 bases to trimming and J lost 0 bases, with 13 bases between them.

The rearrangement joins TRBV6-5 to TRBJ2-7; 11 nucleotides align to TRBD2. The CDR3 length is 15 residues. Germline V gene lookup returns CDR1 MNHEY and CDR2 SVGAGI. After removal of 6 bases from V and 0 bases from J, the junction contained 4 bases not matched to a gene. The CDR3 loop reads CASSPTSGSSYEQYF. The CDR3 DNA reads as TGTGCCAGCAGCCCCACTAGCGGGAGCTCCTACGAGCAGTACTTC.

The V call is TRBV11-3, the J call TRBJ2-7; 11 bases align to TRBD2. Losses at the gene ends were 5 bases for V and 3 bases for J; bases not matched to a gene: 6. Germline V gene lookup returns CDR1 SGHNT and CDR2 YENEEA. This CDR3 contains 15 residues. CDR3 sequence: CASSAGLAGVYEQYF. CDR3 DNA: TGTGCCAGCAGCGCCGGACTAGCGGGTGTCTACGAGCAGTACTTC.

Concerning this clone: The sample contains more than one DNA sequence encoding this CDR3. The V gene is TRBV6-2 or TRBV6-3, the J gene TRBJ2-1; 8 nucleotides agree with TRBD2. Trimming at V came to 3 bases and at J to 5 bases, leaving 3 bases not matched to a gene. There are 14 residues in the CDR3. In germline, CDR1 is MNHEY, CDR2 SVGEGT. This CDR3 reads CASSYLAGHNEQFF. The CDR3 DNA follows: TGTGCCAGCAGTTATCTAGCGGGCCACAATGAGCAGTTCTTC.

The rearrangement joins TRBV19 to TRBJ2-5, with 11 positions matching TRBD2. The ends lost 6 bases at V and 5 bases at J; junction bases unmatched: 11. The germline V gene has CDR1 LNHDA and CDR2 SQIVND (reference sequence). The CDR3 runs 16 residues. In nucleotides, the CDR3 is TGTGCCAGTAGCCCTTCCCGTGCTAGCGGGAGGGAGACCCAGTACTTC. It codes for CASSPSRASGRETQYF.

V gene TRBV6-2 or TRBV6-3 combines with J gene TRBJ2-7; TRBD1 matches 8 bases. This CDR3 contains 14 residues. The trim removed 2 bases at V and 1 base at J, leaving 1 base unmatched. The germline gives CDR1 MNHEY, CDR2 SVGEGT. The CDR3 here is CASSYQGASYEQYF. The CDR3 DNA is TGTGCCAGCAGTTACCAGGGGGCGTCCTACGAGCAGTACTTC.

In the case of this clone: Different DNA sequences within this sample yield the same CDR3. This chain joins TRBV28 and TRBJ1-5; D gene unclear. There are 16 residues in the CDR3. Trimming took off 1 base at V and 0 bases at J, with 10 bases between the two ends. Germline lookup yields CDR1 MDHEN and CDR2 SYDVKM. The CDR3 reads CASSLSAGNSNQPQHF. The CDR3 nucleotides are TGTGCCAGCAGTTTATCGGCAGGAAATAGCAATCAGCCCCAGCATTTT.

The chain joins TRBV2 to TRBJ2-1; perhaps TRBD1 as D (5 bases). Germline V CDR1 and CDR2: SNHLY, FYNNEI. Trimming cost V 4 bases and J 0 bases, with 7 bases left between them. The CDR3 length is 14 residues. In nucleotides, the CDR3 is TGTGCCAGCAGTGCGGACAACTCCTACAATGAGCAGTTCTTC. Translation: CASSADNSYNEQFF.

This chain uses TRBV2 with TRBJ2-4, with TRBD2 matching over 9 bases. This CDR3 spans 18 amino acids. Germline-derived CDR1 and CDR2 are SNHLY and FYNNEI. The V and J ends lost 2 bases and 0 bases, in that order; junction bases with no gene match: 8. CDR3 DNA sequence: TGTGCCAGCAGTGAACGGGTAGCGGGAGATATAGCCAAAAACATTCAGTACTTC. It is translated as CASSERVAGDIAKNIQYF.

Only one count was recorded for this clone. The genes are TRBV27 and TRBJ2-1; TRBD2 matches at 8 bases. CDR3 size: 18 residues. The germline V gene encodes CDR1 MNHEY and CDR2 SMNVEV (reference sequence). Germline trimming cut 4 bases from V and 4 bases from J; bases unmatched to any gene: 15. The CDR3 spells CASSSLWTSNDVYNEQFF. The CDR3 DNA sequence: TGTGCCAGCAGTTCCCTATGGACTAGCAATGATGTTTACAATGAGCAGTTCTTC.

This clone was seen a single time. The V call is TRBV7-8, the J call TRBJ2-2; 11 bases are shared with TRBD2. The V and J ends lost 5 bases and 4 bases, in that order; junction bases with no gene match: 6. Germline assignment: CDR1 SGHVS and CDR2 FQNEAQ. The CDR3 length is 16 residues. DNA of the CDR3: TGTGCCAGCAGCCGAACTAGCGGGAGTACCACCGGGGAGCTGTTTTTT. Protein: CASSRTSGSTTGELFF.

V usage is TRBV11-2 and J usage is TRBJ1-2; 7 bases are shared with TRBD1. V lost 5 bases to trimming and J lost 0 bases; unmatched junction nucleotides: 9. This CDR3 has 16 amino acids. Germline V lookup: CDR1 SGHAT, CDR2 FQNNGV. CDR3 coding DNA: TGTGCCAGCAGCAAGGAGGGGGCGCAAACTAACTATGGCTACACCTTC. It is translated as CASSKEGAQTNYGYTF.

This clone was seen just once. The chain joins TRBV6-5 to TRBJ1-1, with D unclear. V lost 7 bases to trimming and J lost 0 bases, with 12 bases between them. The CDR3 has 14 residues. Germline-derived CDR1 and CDR2 are MNHEY and SVGAGI. CDR3 region: CASTRSAMNTEAFF. The CDR3 DNA reads TGTGCCAGCACCAGGTCGGCCATGAACACTGAAGCTTTCTTT.